This TCR beta chain originates from a study of Ad26.COV2.S vaccination and SARS-CoV-2 variants (dated by TCRdb to the early 2020s). Describing the broader study: Donors in the vaccine arm were drawn from COV1001, a phase I-IIa trial of Ad26.COV2.S in healthy adults that was multicentre, randomized, double-blind and placebo-controlled. Ad26.COV2.S was administered intramuscularly at a dose of 5x10^10 or 1x10^11 viral particles, either as one shot or as two shots given 56 days apart. TCRbeta repertoire sequencing served as the tool for gauging how specific and how broad the SARS-CoV-2-reactive T cell receptors were following Ad26.COV2.S vaccination. A total of around 32 samples were included in the TCR-sequenced set, comprising roughly 19 Ad26.COV2.S vaccine recipients, 5 placebo recipients and 8 SARS-CoV-2 convalescent individuals. Participants in the trial were split at random into five groups of five each, receiving low-dose or high-dose Ad26.COV2.S once or twice, or else placebo on both occasions. Blinding of investigators to trial group allocation was maintained during experiments and outcome assessment.

The immunoSEQ Assay was used to sequence TCRbeta CDR3 regions. After extraction, genomic DNA underwent amplification by bias-controlled multiplex PCR, followed by high-throughput sequencing. Processing in the source paper ran as follows. Collapsing and filtering of sequences were performed to quantify the absolute abundance of each unique TCRbeta CDR3 region. T cell fraction was estimated by normalizing TCRbeta template counts to usable DNA, which was measured by amplifying reference genes present in all nucleated cells. Repertoire TCRs were annotated as SARS-CoV-2-specific when V gene, CDR3 amino acid sequence and J gene were exactly matched to a known reactive TCR set. MIRA supplied the reference SARS-CoV-2 TCR set, which was filtered for enrichment in COVID-19-positive ImmuneCODE repertoires so that public or cross-reactive TCRs were removed. Drawing on the MIRA antigens, annotated TCRs were analysed further at the level of specific ORF or position within ORF. Breadth was defined as the number of annotated unique rearrangements divided by the total number of unique productive rearrangements, and depth was defined as the summed frequency of the annotated unique rearrangements. Group comparisons of TCR breadth used two-sided Wilcoxon rank-sum tests. Not all clones reach the TCRdb copy of this immuneACCESS table, which keeps in-frame sequences only. Checked studies attribute under half of the gap to unresolved V genes and leave the rest unexplained. The V and J calls and the clone size are those of that table, but D and trimming were determined from the DNA. In all, the sample holds some 270,000 clones, and roughly 87% of those were seen once. The top ten clones comprise approximately 3% of the sample.

The treatment or condition label of this sample denotes: over 15 received Ad26.COV2.S at low or high dose, single or two shots; several received placebo; per-sample allocation not given. For vaccine and placebo recipients, the sequenced repertoires came from samples collected on day 63 after the first injection. In Cohort 1b, about 25 adults aged 18-55 years were enrolled at a single site in Boston, USA, between 29 July and 7 August 2020. Ad26.COV2.S was a replication-incompetent adenovirus type 26 vector expressing a prefusion-stabilized SARS-CoV-2 spike protein from the original Wuhan strain. As concerns this clone: The specificity of this receptor is unknown. No much larger clone exists at a distance of one base, and base qualities are not known.

Broad study findings and their caveats: Comparing responses between vaccine doses or regimens was not something the study was powered to do. After vaccination, spike-specific CD8+ and CD4+ T cell responses were reported to show substantial breadth. Ad26.COV2.S recipients had higher spike-specific TCR breadth than placebo recipients (P = 0.0014). Vaccine and placebo recipients had comparable non-spike TCR breadth, which fits with the vaccine containing only spike. The authors noted that the TCR breadth and depth analyses may have underestimated total T cell responses.

CDR1 SGHTA and CDR2 FQGNSA are derived from the germline V gene. At the junction V is shortened by 5 bases and J by 5 bases; bases outside the gene matches: 8. The CDR3, cysteine through phenylalanine, is 17 amino acids long. The sequence is cut down to CDR3 DNA, 51 bases in frame from base 1. The sequencing here drew on peripheral blood, taken in a trial of Ad26.COV2.S vaccine versus placebo. Here the chain combines TRBV7-2 and TRBJ2-2; a stretch of 13 junction bases matches TRBD2. The clonotype was recovered from a person between 18 and 60 years old who received the Ad26.COV2.S COVID-19 vaccine or a placebo. The nucleotide sequence is given as TGTGCCAGCAGCATCGGACTAGCGGGAGTGAGGACCGGGGAGCTGTTTTTT. The resulting protein is CASSIGLAGVRTGELFF.